This T cell receptor (beta chain) came from a study of blood T cell repertoires in COVID-19. Study-wide context: COVID-19 samples, acute and convalescent, were from the United States, Italy and Spain. PBMCs, B-cell-depleted T cells, or T cells provided the cDNA or gDNA that made up the material.

Authors' methods: Reference gene primer amplification in the assay estimated nucleated cell counts. Clones were sequenced by immunoSEQ multiplex PCR, and TCRdb holds only the in-frame ones, with some missing. The DNA was the basis for D and trimming; V, J and clone size are from that table. The sample lists about 45,000 clones, 75% to 85% occurring once. V gave up 3 bases and J gave up 2 bases, with 14 bases separating them. The germline CDR1 and CDR2 sequences are SGHAT and FQNNGV. CDR3 length equals 15 residues. The receptor was derived from a man older than 75 in a cohort sampled during active COVID-19. The J gene is TRBJ2-7, the V gene TRBV11-2, with D uncertain. Sequenced: peripheral blood. This chain's CDR3 is CASSFKRTVTYEQYF. The CDR3 DNA reads TGTGCCAGCAGCTTTAAACGTACAGTAACCTACGAGCAGTACTTC.